The TCR beta chain described here comes from a study of blood T cell repertoires in COVID-19. This clone appeared a single time. CDR3 length equals 15 residues. V lost 3 bases and J lost 8; bases outside the gene matches: 5. CDR1 and CDR2 (germline): LGHNA, YNFKEQ. The protocol was immunoSEQ multiplex PCR, while the TCRdb copy is restricted to in-frame clones and leaves out a portion. The sample has roughly 300,000 clones; roughly four fifths are singletons. The V and J genes are TRBV4-2 and TRBJ2-1, with 12 bases identical to TRBD2. Sequenced sample: peripheral blood. The sequence derives from a woman in her forties or fifties who had recovered from COVID-19. The DNA of the CDR3 is TGTGCCAGCAGCCACCTAGCGGGAGGGCATTATGAGCAGTTCTTC. This gives the protein CASSHLAGGHYEQFF.